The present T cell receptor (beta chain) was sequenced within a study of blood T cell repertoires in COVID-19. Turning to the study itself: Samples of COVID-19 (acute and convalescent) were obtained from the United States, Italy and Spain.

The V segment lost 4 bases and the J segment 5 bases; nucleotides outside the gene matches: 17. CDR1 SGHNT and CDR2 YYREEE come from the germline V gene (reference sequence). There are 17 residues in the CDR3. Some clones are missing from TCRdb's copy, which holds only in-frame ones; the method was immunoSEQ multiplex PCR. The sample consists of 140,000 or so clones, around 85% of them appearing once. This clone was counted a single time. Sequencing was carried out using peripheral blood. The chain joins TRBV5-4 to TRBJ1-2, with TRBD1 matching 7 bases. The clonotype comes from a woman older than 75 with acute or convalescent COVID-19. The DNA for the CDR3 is TGTGCCAGCAGCGGCGGGACGACCGAAGGGGGCCCATATGGCTACACCTTC. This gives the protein CASSGGTTEGGPYGYTF.